One and the same sample provided the 30 T cell receptor beta chains below, sequenced in a study of blood T cell repertoires in COVID-19. Here immunoSEQ multiplex PCR was the method, and the copy in TCRdb shows in-frame clones only, minus some. The data contain about 72,000 clones, approximately 86% of them singletons. Sequenced sample: peripheral blood. The receptors were gathered from a woman aged 55-75 years with acute or convalescent COVID-19.

The table lists this clone with a few counts. The chain combines TRBV7-3 with TRBJ1-5; 9 nucleotides align to TRBD1. Germline CDR1 and CDR2: SGHTA and FQGTGA. Trimming cost V 0 bases and J 0 bases; bases outside gene matches: 9. The CDR3 loop spans 19 amino acids. For the CDR3, the DNA is TGTGCCAGCAGCTTAACCCCGGGACAGGGCTTGTATAGCAATCAGCCCCAGCATTTT. Its translation: CASSLTPGQGLYSNQPQHF.

V gene TRBV5-1 combines with J gene TRBJ2-1; TRBD1 agrees at 9 bases. V lost 5 bases, J lost 1 base, and 4 bases stayed unmatched. Germline V gene data show CDR1 as SGHRS and CDR2 as YFSETQ. This CDR3 is 15 amino acids long. The DNA for the CDR3 is TGCGCCAGCAGTAAGGGACAGGGTTCCTACAATGAGCAGTTCTTC. Translated: CASSKGQGSYNEQFF.

The gene calls are TRBV7-2 and TRBJ2-1, with 8 nucleotides matching TRBD2. Germline V gene data show CDR1 as SGHTA and CDR2 as FQGNSA. The CDR3 consists of 15 residues. V shed 5 bases, J shed 2 bases, and the junction held 5 bases outside the gene matches. CDR3 nucleotides: TGTGCCAGCAGCCCCGGGGGGGCCGCCTACAATGAGCAGTTCTTC. This encodes CASSPGGAAYNEQFF. Using reference TRBV7-2 and TRBJ2-1 for the parts outside the CDR3, the full variable domain is GAGVSQSPSNKVTEKGKDVELRCDPISGHTALYWYRQSLGQGLEFLIYFQGNSAPDKSGLPSDRFSAERTGGSVSTLTIQRTQQEDSAVYLCASSPGGAAYNEQFFGPGTRLTVL.

This chain links TRBV4-1 with TRBJ1-2; 9 bases are a match to TRBD1. The V gene's germline CDR1 is MGHRA and CDR2 YSYEKL. CDR3 length: 14 residues. V was pared by 1 base and J by 8 bases, with 5 bases of the junction left unmatched. CDR3 amino acids: CASSQAGTGKGYTF. The CDR3 DNA reads TGCGCCAGCAGCCAAGCCGGGACAGGGAAGGGCTACACCTTC.

The chain links TRBV11-2 to TRBJ2-1; tentatively, D is TRBD1 (6 bases). CDR3 length: 12 amino acids. The germline CDR1 and CDR2 sequences are SGHAT and FQNNGV. Trimming took 0 bases from V and 14 from J, leaving 11 bases between them. The CDR3 bases are TGTGCCAGCAGCTTAGATCGGAAGGGGGAGTTCTTC. Translation gives CASSLDRKGEFF.

The V gene is TRBV5-1, the J gene TRBJ2-3; D is uncertain. The V gene's germline CDR1 is SGHRS and CDR2 YFSETQ. The V gene lost 4 bases and the J gene lost 6 bases, with 9 bases spanning the gap. The CDR3 is 12 amino acids. The CDR3 sequence: CASSLYEDTQYF. Written as DNA, the CDR3 is TGCGCCAGCAGCCTTTATGAGGATACGCAGTATTTT.

This clone appeared once. The chain couples TRBV5-1 to TRBJ1-3; a weak D match, TRBD1 (6 bases). CDR3 length equals 16 residues. Between the trimmed V and J ends, which lost 3 bases and 3 bases, there was a span of 16 bases. CDR1 and CDR2 (germline): SGHRS, YFSETQ. The CDR3 coding sequence is TGCGCCAGCAGCTCGTATGGCGGGGGGCTTGGAAACACCATATATTTT. Translation gives CASSSYGGGLGNTIYF.

This clone appeared a single time. In the same sample, other DNA sequences code for this CDR3. The V call is TRBV12-3 or TRBV12-4, the J call TRBJ1-4, with TRBD1 as a possible D gene (5 bases). With 1 base removed from V and 8 bases from J, the gap between germline ends came to 8 bases. This CDR3 has 13 residues. This CDR3 is CASSLGQGEKLFF. CDR3 sequence (DNA): TGTGCCAGCAGTTTAGGCCAGGGCGAAAAACTGTTTTTT.

The chain combines TRBV19 with TRBJ1-5; the D gene is possibly TRBD1 (6 bases). The CDR3 covers 17 residues. The V gene lost 6 bases and the J gene lost 0 bases, with 18 bases spanning the gap. From germline, CDR1 is LNHDA and CDR2 SQIVND (reference sequence). This CDR3 is CASRQGYGRVSNQPQHF. CDR3 DNA: TGTGCCAGTAGACAGGGATATGGGCGGGTTAGCAATCAGCCCCAGCATTTT.

This clone was seen a single time. The genes are TRBV2 and TRBJ1-1; 9 bases fit TRBD1. This CDR3 region has 12 residues. J was trimmed by 11 bases and V by 4 bases; bases with no gene match: 5. Germline V lookup: CDR1 SNHLY, CDR2 FYNNEI. The CDR3 reads CASSGGTGTAFF. CDR3 coding DNA: TGTGCCAGCAGTGGGGGGACAGGGACCGCTTTCTTT.

This clone was counted a few times. The genes are TRBV15 and TRBJ2-1; D is unresolved. Trimming removed 8 bases from V and 0 bases from J, with 14 bases in between. Germline values: CDR1 LNHNV, CDR2 YYDKDF (reference sequence). The CDR3 length is 15 residues. The CDR3 region is CATQLDLNSYNEQFF. Written as DNA, the CDR3 is TGTGCCACCCAATTAGACTTAAACTCCTACAATGAGCAGTTCTTC.

CDR3 amino acids: CASSLSMGGIYEQYF. The CDR3 DNA reads TGTGCCAGCAGTTTATCGATGGGGGGGATATACGAGCAGTACTTC. The V call is TRBV28, the J call TRBJ2-7; 7 nucleotides line up with TRBD2. CDR1 and CDR2 (germline): MDHEN, SYDVKM. There are 15 residues in the CDR3. With V trimmed by 1 base and J by 4 bases, 7 bases remained unmatched. Full variable domain (rest looked up from reference TRBV28 and TRBJ2-7): DVKVTQSSRYLVKRTGEKVFLECVQDMDHENMFWYRQDPGLGLRLIYFSYDVKMKEKGDIPEGYSVSREKKERFSLILESASTNQTSMYLCASSLSMGGIYEQYFGPGTRLTVT.

The genes are TRBV6-6 and TRBJ2-1; 7 bases line up with TRBD2. The junction had 4 bases not matched to a gene; V was cut back by 1 base and J by 7 bases. The CDR3 covers 14 residues. CDR1 and CDR2 from the germline V gene are MNHNY and SVGAGI (reference sequence). The CDR3 here is CASSYYGAGNEQFF. In nucleotides, the CDR3 is TGTGCCAGCAGTTACTACGGAGCGGGAAATGAGCAGTTCTTC.

This clone occurred once. The chain joins TRBV10-3 to TRBJ2-5; no clear D gene. The CDR3 extends over 15 amino acids. Germline CDR1 reads ENHRY; CDR2 reads SYGVKD. Trimming left V 6 bases short and J 5 bases short, with 19 bases between. CDR3 in amino acids: CAIRSRPEAGETQYF. In DNA, the CDR3 is TGTGCCATCAGGAGCCGGCCAGAGGCCGGGGAGACCCAGTACTTC.

The genes are TRBV20-1 and TRBJ1-2, with D possibly TRBD1 on 6 matching bases. CDR3 size: 11 residues. The germline gives CDR1 DFQATT, CDR2 SNEGSKA (reference sequence). V was pared by 6 bases and J by 5 bases, with 10 bases between. Here the CDR3 reads CSATGQYGYTF. The DNA of the CDR3 is TGCAGTGCAACCGGACAGTATGGCTACACCTTC.

The gene calls are TRBV6-6 and TRBJ1-6; D remains unclear. The CDR3 length is 11 residues. Germline values: CDR1 MNHNY, CDR2 SVGAGI (reference sequence). Trimming pared 9 bases from V and 7 bases from J, leaving 7 bases between. The CDR3 reads CASKENSPLHF. DNA for the CDR3: TGTGCCAGTAAGGAGAATTCACCCCTCCACTTT.

This clone was counted only a few times. The CDR3 nucleotides are TGCGCCAGCAGAGTATATTGGGGGCCCTACGAGCAGTACTTC. This gives the protein CASRVYWGPYEQYF. V is TRBV5-1 and J is TRBJ2-7; D is perhaps TRBD1 (6 bases). The CDR3 is 14 residues long. In germline, CDR1 is SGHRS, CDR2 YFSETQ. Trimming removed 5 bases at V and 2 bases at J, with 14 bases between.

This clone was detected only once. The rearrangement uses TRBV28 and TRBJ1-6; D possibly corresponds to TRBD1 (6 bases). Per the germline V gene, CDR1 is MDHEN and CDR2 is SYDVKM. This CDR3 is 15 amino acids long. Trimming took off 4 bases at V and 7 bases at J, with 14 bases between the two ends. The CDR3 loop is CASSSQTGLNSPLHF. DNA of the CDR3: TGTGCCAGCAGTTCACAGACAGGACTCAATTCACCCCTCCACTTT. The whole variable domain, remainder taken from reference TRBV28 and TRBJ1-6, is DVKVTQSSRYLVKRTGEKVFLECVQDMDHENMFWYRQDPGLGLRLIYFSYDVKMKEKGDIPEGYSVSREKKERFSLILESASTNQTSMYLCASSSQTGLNSPLHFGNGTRLTVT.

The rearrangement links TRBV16 to TRBJ1-2; D is perhaps TRBD1 (6 bases). The V gene lost 6 bases and the J gene lost 4 bases, with 12 bases spanning the gap. The length of the CDR3 is 13 residues. CDR1 KGHSY and CDR2 FQNENV come from the germline V gene. The CDR3 sequence is CASRPGGAYGYTF. CDR3 bases: TGTGCCAGCAGGCCGGGGGGCGCCTATGGCTACACCTTC. The full variable domain, completed using reference TRBV16 and TRBJ1-2, is GEEVAQTPKHLVRGEGQKAKLYCAPIKGHSYVFWYQQVLKNEFKFLISFQNENVFDETGMPKERFSAKCLPNSPCSLEIQATKLEDSAVYFCASRPGGAYGYTFGSGTRLTVV.

The chain joins TRBV5-4 to TRBJ1-1; weak D call: TRBD1 (6 bases). CDR1 is SGHNT, CDR2 YYREEE, per germline (reference sequence). The CDR3 is 13 residues long. Trimming pared 1 base from V and 4 bases from J, leaving 8 bases between. The CDR3 is CASSLTGSTEAFF. Here the CDR3 DNA reads TGTGCCAGCAGCTTGACAGGGAGCACTGAAGCTTTCTTT.

The chain combines TRBV6-5 with TRBJ1-3, with no clear D. With 8 bases removed from V and 0 bases from J, the gap between germline ends came to 11 bases. Germline CDR1 MNHEY, CDR2 SVGAGI. This CDR3 comprises 14 residues. CDR3 bases: TGTGCCAGCTCCGGACTGCGCTCTGGAAACACCATATATTTT. This sequence encodes CASSGLRSGNTIYF.

V usage is TRBV7-2 and J usage is TRBJ2-5; 13 bases match TRBD2. The germline gives CDR1 SGHTA, CDR2 FQGNSA. This CDR3 is built from 17 residues. Trimming cost V 5 bases and J 7 bases; bases outside gene matches: 13. This CDR3 is CASSATGTSGVQRTQYF. CDR3 nucleotides: TGTGCCAGCAGCGCGACGGGGACTAGCGGGGTTCAACGGACCCAGTACTTC.

This chain links TRBV28 with TRBJ1-2, with D tentatively TRBD1 (5 bases). CDR3 length: 12 amino acids. V was pared by 2 bases and J by 6 bases, with 7 bases between. Germline lookup yields CDR1 MDHEN and CDR2 SYDVKM. For the CDR3, the DNA is TGTGCCAGCAGTTTACAGGGCCATGGCTACACCTTC. It codes for CASSLQGHGYTF.

This chain joins TRBV19 and TRBJ1-2; no reliable D call. The CDR3 length is 12 residues. Looked up from germline, CDR1 is LNHDA and CDR2 is SQIVND (reference sequence). The V and J ends lost 5 bases and 3 bases respectively, with 7 bases between them. CDR3 in amino acids: CASSRQDYGYTF. The CDR3 DNA reads as TGTGCCAGTAGTCGGCAGGACTATGGCTACACCTTC.

This CDR3 reads CSVVKGGEGEQFF. CDR3 nucleotide sequence: TGCAGCGTTGTAAAGGGGGGGGAAGGTGAGCAGTTCTTC. The V call is TRBV29-1, the J call TRBJ2-1; perhaps TRBD2 as D (7 bases). Germline V gene lookup returns CDR1 SQVTM and CDR2 ANQGSEA. This CDR3 region has 13 residues. V gave up 4 bases and J gave up 9 bases, with 16 bases separating them.

The gene calls are TRBV3-1 (or the pseudogene TRBV3-2) and TRBJ2-3; 10 bases are a match to TRBD1. The germline V gene encodes CDR1 LGHDT and CDR2 YNNKEL (reference sequence). The CDR3 sequence is 15 residues long. The V segment lost 0 bases and the J segment 4 bases; nucleotides outside the gene matches: 1. The CDR3 spells CASSQEGTGADTQYF. The CDR3 DNA sequence: TGTGCCAGCAGCCAAGAAGGGACAGGGGCAGATACGCAGTATTTT.

The table lists this clone with many counts. The chain joins TRBV19 to TRBJ1-5, with 9 positions matching TRBD1. The CDR3 runs to 15 residues. With V trimmed by 4 bases and J by 6 bases, 7 bases remained unmatched. Germline CDR1 reads LNHDA; CDR2 reads SQIVND (reference sequence). The CDR3: CASSTPGQGTQPQHF. The CDR3 nucleotides are TGTGCCAGTAGTACCCCGGGACAGGGTACTCAGCCCCAGCATTTT. The variable domain in full, completed from reference TRBV19 and TRBJ1-5, reads DGGITQSPKYLFRKEGQNVTLSCEQNLNHDAMYWYRQDPGQGLRLIYYSQIVNDFQKGDIAEGYSVSREKKESFPLTVTSAQKNPTAFYLCASSTPGQGTQPQHFGDGTRLSIL.

The chain carries TRBV7-3 and TRBJ2-3, with TRBD2 as a possible D gene (5 bases). This CDR3 has 16 residues. Trimming cost V 3 bases and J 6 bases, with 19 bases left between them. Germline CDR1 SGHTA, CDR2 FQGTGA. CDR3 protein: CASSFNPDSKVDTQYF. The CDR3 DNA reads TGTGCCAGCAGCTTTAACCCGGACTCGAAGGTGGATACGCAGTATTTT. Full variable domain (remainder filled in from reference TRBV7-3 and TRBJ2-3): GAGVSQTPSNKVTEKGKYVELRCDPISGHTALYWYRQSLGQGPEFLIYFQGTGAADDSGLPNDRFFAVRPEGSVSTLKIQRTERGDSAVYLCASSFNPDSKVDTQYFGPGTRLTVL.

The J gene is TRBJ1-5, the V gene TRBV6-5, with D perhaps TRBD1 (6 bases). Germline lookup yields CDR1 MNHEY and CDR2 SVGAGI. V was shortened by 5 bases and J by 11 bases, with 19 bases between the two germline ends. The CDR3 spans 14 residues. The CDR3 spells CASSPSGVLEAQHF. CDR3 nucleotides: TGTGCCAGCAGTCCTTCAGGGGTCCTGGAGGCCCAGCATTTT.

V gene TRBV15 combines with J gene TRBJ2-7, with 8 positions matching TRBD1. The CDR3 extends over 14 amino acids. CDR1 is LNHNV and CDR2 is YYDKDF in the germline V gene (reference sequence). V shed 3 bases, J shed 6 bases, and the junction held 7 bases outside the gene matches. CDR3 DNA: TGTGCCACCAGCAGGGACAGGGACGCAAGCGAGCAGTACTTC. This codes for CATSRDRDASEQYF.